These T cell receptor beta chains were read from a single sample in a study of blood T cell repertoires in COVID-19. Sequencing was performed with immunoSEQ multiplex PCR; in TCRdb, only in-frame clones are kept and a portion is missing. The sample yields around 340,000 clones, 65% to 90% seen once. Sequences were obtained from PBMCs or T cells enriched from blood (not recorded which). These receptors came from a woman aged 40-49 years with acute COVID-19. The CDR3 runs from the conserved cysteine through the conserved F or W. D genes are given only for firm matches. Clone size is not always given. Where it is, it says once, few, many or a class for expanded clones.

clone_size	v_call	d_call	j_call	cdr3_aa	cdr3_nt
.	TRBV6-5	.	TRBJ2-1	CASSSTEPQQFF	TGTGCCAGCAGTTCGACTGAACCGCAGCAGTTCTTC
once	TRBV25-1	.	TRBJ1-2	CASSEDGGYYGYTF	TGTGCCAGCAGTGAAGACGGGGGTTACTATGGCTACACCTTC
once	TRBV5-6	TRBD2	TRBJ2-7	CASSLGLAGPYEQYF	TGTGCCAGCAGCTTGGGACTAGCGGGGCCCTACGAGCAGTACTTC
.	TRBV7-2	.	TRBJ1-2	CASSLGEGPSYGYTF	TGTGCCAGCAGCTTAGGCGAGGGCCCCAGCTATGGCTACACCTTC
.	TRBV5-1	TRBD1	TRBJ2-3	CASSFGQGTSTDTQYF	TGCGCCAGCAGCTTCGGACAGGGAACTAGCACAGATACGCAGTATTTT
once	TRBV3-1/TRBV3-2	.	TRBJ1-2	CASSQDHSGCYGYTF	TGTGCCAGCAGCCAAGATCACTCAGGGTGCTATGGCTACACCTTC
.	TRBV4-2	.	TRBJ1-5	CASSQDWGHEPQHF	TGTGCCAGCAGCCAAGATTGGGGCCACGAGCCCCAGCATTTT
.	TRBV19	.	TRBJ1-5	CASSIRRGNQPQHF	TGTGCCAGTAGTATTCGGAGGGGCAATCAGCCCCAGCATTTT
.	TRBV28	.	TRBJ2-4	CASRNYGGYLAKNIQYF	TGTGCCAGCAGAAACTACGGGGGTTACCTAGCCAAAAACATTCAGTACTTC
.	TRBV28	.	TRBJ2-5	CASSPDSQETQYF	TGTGCCAGCAGCCCCGACAGCCAAGAGACCCAGTACTTC
once	TRBV21-1	.	TRBJ2-7	CASLAGATSFSYEQYF	TGTGCCAGCCTAGCGGGAGCCACCTCCTTCTCCTACGAGCAGTACTTC
.	TRBV4-1	.	TRBJ2-5	CASSQAETVMETQYF	TGCGCCAGCAGCCAAGCAGAGACAGTAATGGAGACCCAGTACTTC
.	TRBV19	.	TRBJ1-2	CASRRQGYGYTF	TGTGCCAGTAGAAGACAAGGCTATGGCTACACCTTC
.	TRBV7-9	.	TRBJ2-5	CASSWRDQETQYF	TGTGCCAGCAGCTGGAGAGACCAAGAGACCCAGTACTTC
few	TRBV5-1	TRBD1	TRBJ2-7	CASSLRQGTWEQYF	TGCGCCAGCAGCTTGAGACAGGGGACGTGGGAGCAGTACTTC
.	TRBV21-1	.	TRBJ2-2	CASSKGQPHTGELFF	TGTGCCAGCAGCAAAGGACAGCCTCACACCGGGGAGCTGTTTTTT
.	TRBV6-1	.	TRBJ2-6	CASSRSGANVLTF	TGTGCCAGCAGCAGGTCTGGGGCCAACGTCCTGACTTTC
.	TRBV24-1	.	TRBJ2-1	CATSDFGSQGQFF	TGTGCCACCAGTGATTTTGGCAGCCAGGGGCAGTTCTTC
.	TRBV7-9	.	TRBJ2-5	CASSPRQSAQETQYF	TGTGCCAGCAGCCCAAGACAGTCGGCCCAAGAGACCCAGTACTTC
.	TRBV7-8	TRBD1	TRBJ2-7	CASSLAGQAAYEQYF	TGTGCCAGCAGCTTAGCTGGACAGGCCGCATACGAGCAGTACTTC
.	TRBV12-3/TRBV12-4	.	TRBJ2-5	CASRVTPGETQYF	TGTGCCAGCAGGGTGACCCCGGGGGAGACCCAGTACTTC
.	TRBV4-3	TRBD1	TRBJ2-1	CASSQEAGGDDEQFF	TGCGCCAGCAGCCAAGAGGCAGGGGGCGACGATGAGCAGTTCTTC
.	TRBV19	TRBD2	TRBJ2-3	CASSDVAGVGTDTQYF	TGTGCCAGTAGTGACGTAGCGGGAGTTGGCACAGATACGCAGTATTTT
few	TRBV28	.	TRBJ2-1	CASRTQGHEQFF	TGTGCCAGCAGAACCCAGGGCCATGAGCAGTTCTTC
once	TRBV6-5	TRBD1	TRBJ1-5	CASSRTGLNQPQHF	TGTGCCAGCAGTCGGACAGGTCTCAATCAGCCCCAGCATTTT
.	TRBV28	.	TRBJ2-7	CASSFRHGGEQYF	TGTGCCAGCAGTTTTCGTCACGGGGGCGAGCAGTACTTC
once	TRBV7-2	.	TRBJ2-1	CASSLEGSTYNEQFF	TGTGCCAGCAGCTTAGAGGGGTCAACCTACAATGAGCAGTTCTTC
few	TRBV2	.	TRBJ2-3	CASSDEQGTFYTQYF	TGTGCCAGCAGTGATGAGCAGGGGACCTTTTATACGCAGTATTTT
once	TRBV28	TRBD2	TRBJ2-3	CASSLARAGDTDTQYF	TGTGCCAGCAGTTTAGCCCGAGCGGGAGACACAGATACGCAGTATTTT
.	TRBV29-1	TRBD1	TRBJ2-7	CSVEQIGTAEQYF	TGCAGCGTTGAACAGATAGGGACAGCTGAGCAGTACTTC
.	TRBV5-4	TRBD1	TRBJ2-6	CASSLPRGPGANVLTF	TGTGCCAGCAGTTTACCCAGGGGGCCCGGGGCCAACGTCCTGACTTTC
.	TRBV7-9	.	TRBJ1-2	CASSPGGAGGVNYGYTF	TGTGCCAGCAGCCCGGGGGGAGCAGGCGGGGTGAACTATGGCTACACCTTC
.	TRBV9	.	TRBJ1-2	CASSAASYGYTF	TGTGCCAGCAGCGCCGCGAGCTATGGCTACACCTTC
.	TRBV5-6	.	TRBJ1-5	CASSHGGLNQPQHF	TGTGCCAGCAGCCACGGGGGTTTGAATCAGCCCCAGCATTTT
.	TRBV18	.	TRBJ2-7	CASSPEAYEQYF	TGTGCCAGCTCTCCGGAGGCCTACGAGCAGTACTTC
.	TRBV6-2/TRBV6-3	.	TRBJ2-5	CASSPQGQETQYF	TGTGCCAGCAGTCCACAGGGACAAGAGACCCAGTACTTC
.	TRBV5-4	TRBD2	TRBJ2-1	CASSFPGLAFNEQFF	TGTGCCAGCAGCTTTCCGGGACTAGCGTTCAATGAGCAGTTCTTC
.	TRBV28	TRBD1	TRBJ2-5	CASSPRQGKGQETQYF	TGTGCCAGCAGTCCCCGACAGGGGAAGGGACAAGAGACCCAGTACTTC
.	TRBV9	.	TRBJ1-1	CASSVGGMNTEAFF	TGTGCCAGCAGCGTAGGAGGAATGAACACTGAAGCTTTCTTT
.	TRBV14	.	TRBJ2-7	CASSQVPSLEQYF	TGTGCCAGCAGCCAAGTCCCCTCCCTCGAGCAGTACTTC
.	TRBV4-3	TRBD1	TRBJ2-2	CASSQDDWAGGGTGELFF	TGCGCCAGCAGCCAAGATGATTGGGCAGGGGGTGGCACCGGGGAGCTGTTTTTT
.	TRBV6-5	TRBD1	TRBJ1-2	CASSYSRTGGDYGYTF	TGTGCCAGCAGTTACTCCCGGACAGGGGGAGACTATGGCTACACCTTC
.	TRBV27	.	TRBJ2-2	CASSWRRTGELFF	TGTGCCAGCAGCTGGCGGCGTACCGGGGAGCTGTTTTTT
.	TRBV7-8	TRBD1	TRBJ2-3	CASSPTGEVTDTQYF	TGTGCCAGCAGCCCGACAGGGGAGGTCACAGATACGCAGTATTTT
.	TRBV6-1	.	TRBJ2-7	CASSEAGALLYEQYF	TGTGCCAGCAGTGAAGCGGGAGCCCTCCTCTACGAGCAGTACTTC
.	TRBV10-3	TRBD1	TRBJ2-1	CAISPDRVFSNEQFF	TGTGCCATCAGTCCGGACAGGGTGTTTTCCAATGAGCAGTTCTTC
.	TRBV5-4	TRBD1	TRBJ1-2	CASSLNGGTGANYGYTF	TGTGCCAGCAGCTTGAACGGAGGGACAGGAGCTAACTATGGCTACACCTTC
.	TRBV4-3	.	TRBJ2-7	CASSQDRGAGTASEQYF	TGCGCCAGCAGCCAAGATAGAGGTGCGGGGACGGCCTCCGAGCAGTACTTC
.	TRBV5-6	.	TRBJ2-7	CASSGDAGASYEQYF	TGTGCCAGCAGCGGGGATGCGGGGGCCTCCTACGAGCAGTACTTC
.	TRBV9	TRBD1	TRBJ2-2	CASSPTGGDRSGELFF	TGTGCCAGCAGCCCCACGGGCGGGGACAGGTCCGGGGAGCTGTTTTTT
.	TRBV7-8	TRBD1	TRBJ1-2	CASSLKRRQGAYGYTF	TGTGCCAGCAGCTTAAAAAGAAGGCAGGGGGCTTATGGCTACACCTTC
.	TRBV19	.	TRBJ2-3	CASGVTGPYTDTQYF	TGTGCCAGTGGAGTGACAGGCCCGTACACAGATACGCAGTATTTT
few	TRBV27	.	TRBJ2-7	CASSLLGGPAYEQYF	TGTGCCAGCAGTTTATTGGGGGGGCCAGCCTACGAGCAGTACTTC
.	TRBV6-2/TRBV6-3	.	TRBJ1-6	CASSYSRGNSPLHF	TGTGCCAGCAGTTACTCTCGGGGAAATTCACCCCTCCACTTT
.	TRBV10-3	.	TRBJ2-7	CAIPGRGLQREQYF	TGTGCCATCCCCGGCCGGGGACTTCAACGCGAGCAGTACTTC
.	TRBV6-1	.	TRBJ1-1	CASSERGTEAFF	TGTGCCAGCAGTGAGCGGGGCACTGAAGCTTTCTTT